Listed below are T cell receptor beta chains from one sample, sequenced in a study of beta chain features in type 1 diabetes. Profiling relied on immunoSEQ multiplex PCR, and the TCRdb table lists in-frame clones only, not all of them. The sample lists 450,000 or so clones; about an eighth were seen once. What was sequenced was naive CD4+ T cells from blood. The receptors come from a young woman in good health. Each CDR3 is given with its conserved first and last residue. The order of the fields is D gene, V gene, clone size, J gene, CDR3 DNA, CDR3 protein. A D gene is named only where the DNA matches it firmly. The size entry is marked missing in some rows and otherwise reads once, few, many or a size class.

.	TRBV5-4	.	TRBJ1-1	TGTGCCAGCAGCTTGGGCGGGACATATAGTGAAGCTTTCTTT	CASSLGGTYSEAFF
.	TRBV7-8	.	TRBJ2-1	TGTGCCAGCAGCCCCCGGACAAGGGGAGATGAGCAGTTCTTC	CASSPRTRGDEQFF
.	TRBV4-1	few	TRBJ1-1	TGCGCCAGCAGCCAAGATCACGGGAACACTGAAGCTTTCTTT	CASSQDHGNTEAFF
TRBD2	TRBV7-9	.	TRBJ2-2	TGTGCCAGCAGCTCACTAGCGGGTACCGGGGAGCTGTTTTTT	CASSSLAGTGELFF
.	TRBV28	.	TRBJ2-1	TGTGCCAGCAGGCAAGGGGTCCGTAAGCAGCTCTTC	CASRQGVRKQLF
TRBD1	TRBV14	.	TRBJ1-2	TGTGCCAGCAGCCTTGACAGGGTAGGCTATGGCTACACCTTC	CASSLDRVGYGYTF
TRBD2	TRBV4-3	.	TRBJ2-5	TGCGCCAGCAGCCAAGAAACTAGCGGGAGGGTTCAAGAGACCCAGTACTTC	CASSQETSGRVQETQYF
.	TRBV2	.	TRBJ1-2	TGTGCCAGCAGTGCGGACAGTGGAGCCTATGGCTACACCTTC	CASSADSGAYGYTF
.	TRBV7-2	few	TRBJ2-1	TGTGCCAGCAGCTTAGAGGGGACAAACCCCTACAATGAGCAGTTCTTC	CASSLEGTNPYNEQFF
TRBD1	TRBV6-5	.	TRBJ2-7	TGTGCCAGCAGAACAGGGGGTGCCTACGAGCAGTACTTC	CASRTGGAYEQYF
.	TRBV7-9	many	TRBJ2-1	TGTGCCAGCAGCTTGGTGTGGAATGAGCAGTTCTTC	CASSLVWNEQFF
TRBD1	TRBV7-9	.	TRBJ2-5	TGTGCCAGTGATGACACCGGGACAGAAGAGACCCAGTACTTC	CASDDTGTEETQYF
.	TRBV18	.	TRBJ1-5	TGTGCCAGCTCACCAGGGGTTAGCAATCAGCCCCAGCATTTT	CASSPGVSNQPQHF
.	TRBV7-8	few	TRBJ2-5	TGTGCCAGCAGCCCCGGTCCCGGGGGAGGCAAAGAGACCCAGTACTTC	CASSPGPGGGKETQYF
.	TRBV15	few	TRBJ1-1	TGTGCCACCAGCAGAGATACCACGAACACTGAAGCTTTCTTT	CATSRDTTNTEAFF
.	TRBV5-1	.	TRBJ1-2	TGCGCCAGCAGCTTGGACGGGTATGGCTACACCTTC	CASSLDGYGYTF
.	TRBV12-5	few	TRBJ2-6	TGTGCTAGTGGTTTGTCCGGGGCCAACGTCCTGACTTTC	CASGLSGANVLTF
.	TRBV21-1	.	TRBJ1-5	TGTGCCACCCCAGGGCAGGTTCTGTATCAGCCCCAGCATTTT	CATPGQVLYQPQHF
.	TRBV9	.	TRBJ2-1	TGTGCCGCCGGGTACAATGAGCAGTTCTTC	CAAGYNEQFF
.	TRBV29-1	.	TRBJ2-5	TGCAGCGTTCTCTCAAAAGAGACCCAGTACTTC	CSVLSKETQYF
.	TRBV25-1	.	TRBJ2-3	TGTGCCAGCAGTGAAAGTAGGGGGGCCCTCACAGATACGCAGTATTTT	CASSESRGALTDTQYF
TRBD1	TRBV29-1	.	TRBJ1-5	TGCAGCGTTGGGACAGGGGATCAGCCCCAGCATTTT	CSVGTGDQPQHF
.	TRBV4-1	.	TRBJ2-3	TGCGCCAGCAGCCCAACCGGTGGACCCAGCACAGATACGCAGTATTTT	CASSPTGGPSTDTQYF
.	TRBV16	.	TRBJ1-2	TGTGCCAGCAGCCCAACACCTGGCTCCACCTATGGCTACACCTTC	CASSPTPGSTYGYTF
.	TRBV21-1	few	TRBJ1-1	TGTGCCAGCACGGGGGGACAGGACACTGAAGCTTTCTTT	CASTGGQDTEAFF
.	TRBV18	.	TRBJ2-3	TGTGCCAGCTCACCCTCGGTCGGTAACACAGATACGCAGTATTTT	CASSPSVGNTDTQYF
.	TRBV18	few	TRBJ2-6	TGTGCCAGCTCAGCTTCTGGGGCCAACGTCCTGACTTTC	CASSASGANVLTF
TRBD2	TRBV11-2	few	TRBJ2-2	TGTGCCAGCAGCTGGGAGGGAGTCGACACCGGGGAGCTGTTTTTT	CASSWEGVDTGELFF
.	TRBV27	few	TRBJ2-3	TGTGCAAGCGGCGGGGGCCTGGGGTCTACGCAGTATTTT	CASGGGLGSTQYF
.	TRBV9	.	TRBJ1-4	TGTGCCAGCGGCGTCGGGGATTCAGCAACTAATGAAAAACTGTTTTTT	CASGVGDSATNEKLFF
.	TRBV18	.	TRBJ2-3	TGTGCCAGCTCACCACAATCCGGGTGGGATTACACAGATACGCAGTATTTT	CASSPQSGWDYTDTQYF
TRBD2	TRBV11-2	few	TRBJ2-3	TGTGCCAGCTCCCTTCCTAGCGGGGAGGGCACAGATACGCAGTATTTT	CASSLPSGEGTDTQYF
TRBD2	TRBV7-2	.	TRBJ2-3	TGTGCCAGCAGCTACCCGACTAGCGGCACAGATACGCAGTATTTT	CASSYPTSGTDTQYF
TRBD2	TRBV18	.	TRBJ2-3	TGTGCCAGCTCACCTTCGCTAGCGGTCACAGATACGCAGTATTTT	CASSPSLAVTDTQYF
.	TRBV28	few	TRBJ1-2	TGTGCCAGCAGTTTATTTAGGGGTGGCTACACCTTC	CASSLFRGGYTF
.	TRBV10-3	.	TRBJ2-1	TGTGCCATCAGTGACGAGGGCATCGCGGGAAGTGAGCAGTTCTTC	CAISDEGIAGSEQFF
TRBD1	TRBV4-3	few	TRBJ2-3	TGCGCCAGCAGCCAACGACAGGGAGTCGGCACAGATACGCAGTATTTT	CASSQRQGVGTDTQYF
.	TRBV2	.	TRBJ2-5	TGTGCCAGCACACGTCAAGAAGAGACCCAGTACTTC	CASTRQEETQYF
.	TRBV7-9	.	TRBJ2-1	TGTGCCAGCAGCTTAGTCATCGCAGGCTACAATGAGCAGTTCTTC	CASSLVIAGYNEQFF
.	TRBV5-6	few	TRBJ2-5	TGTGCCAGCAGTTTACCCCGAACTAGTCGTCAAGAGACCCAGTACTTC	CASSLPRTSRQETQYF
.	TRBV25-1	few	TRBJ2-7	TGTGCCAGCAGTGACCTCATAGCCGGTTACGAGCAGTACTTC	CASSDLIAGYEQYF
.	TRBV29-1	few	TRBJ2-5	TGCAGCGGGGGGTGGGCGGAGACCCAGTACTTC	CSGGWAETQYF
.	TRBV14	few	TRBJ2-7	TGTGCCAGCAGCCAAGTTGCCTACGAGCAGTACTTC	CASSQVAYEQYF
.	TRBV9	.	TRBJ1-1	TGTGCCAGCAGCGTAGGGGGCTATGAGGACACTGAAGCTTTCTTT	CASSVGGYEDTEAFF
.	TRBV7-2	few	TRBJ2-7	TGTGCCAGCAGCCCCCTGGGACTTTCCAACTACGAGCAGTACTTC	CASSPLGLSNYEQYF
TRBD1	TRBV7-8	.	TRBJ2-3	TGTGCCAGCAGCGCCCAGGGGGCCTGGAGCACAGATACGCAGTATTTT	CASSAQGAWSTDTQYF
TRBD1	TRBV2	.	TRBJ2-4	TGTGCCAGCAGTGGGGACAGACGCCGTGGCATTCAGTACTTC	CASSGDRRRGIQYF
.	TRBV7-8	.	TRBJ2-2	TGTGCCAGCAGCTTAGTTCAGGGTGGCACCGGGGAGCTGTTTTTT	CASSLVQGGTGELFF
.	TRBV19	.	TRBJ2-7	TGTGCCAGTAGTATAGGAAGGACAGCCTACGAGCAGTACTTC	CASSIGRTAYEQYF
TRBD2	TRBV7-8	few	TRBJ2-3	TGTGCCAGCAGCCCGATGCTAGCGGGGATTCTAGATACGCAGTATTTT	CASSPMLAGILDTQYF
.	TRBV6-1	.	TRBJ1-1	TGTGCCAGCAGCAAGTTTGGGATTGAAGCTTTCTTT	CASSKFGIEAFF
.	TRBV14	.	TRBJ2-3	TGTGCCAGCAGCCAAGATTCTTGGACCGCCGATACGCAGTATTTT	CASSQDSWTADTQYF
.	TRBV9	.	TRBJ1-5	TGTGCCAGCAGCGTAGAGGGGAACATACAGCCCCAGCATTTT	CASSVEGNIQPQHF
.	TRBV20-1	few	TRBJ2-7	TGCAGTGCTACCCCGGGCCACGAGCAGTACTTC	CSATPGHEQYF
.	TRBV7-9	.	TRBJ2-5	TGTGCCAGCAGCTCCTATCGGAACCAAGAGACCCAGTACTTC	CASSSYRNQETQYF
.	TRBV27	few	TRBJ1-2	TGTGCCAGCAGTACCCGGGACAAGGTCCTTGATGGCTACACCTTC	CASSTRDKVLDGYTF
.	TRBV28	few	TRBJ2-2	TGTGCCAGCAGTTTAGGGGGGGCACAGTTGAACACCGGGGAGCTGTTTTTT	CASSLGGAQLNTGELFF